Shown below are 25 T cell receptor beta chains from a single sample sequenced in a study of low-dose radiotherapy and immunotherapy resistance in tumors. TRAV and TRBV primers primed cDNA for both TCRalpha and TCRbeta. Over about 19 PCR cycles, TCRs were amplified from a constant-region primer and V-primer adapter. TCRdb called the reads again in MiXCR, with one record for every CDR3 protein. Altogether 12,000 to 15,000 distinct CDR3 sequences are present, roughly half being singletons, with the ten largest covering 3% to 4%. All receptors derive from a human donor with advanced metastatic prostate, ovarian, gallbladder or colorectal cancer (not recorded which). This table probably holds off-target reads from a library built for another chain.

This clonotype was counted only a few times. The chain couples TRBV6-2 or TRBV6-3 to TRBJ2-3; 16 bases are a match to TRBD2. Germline-derived CDR1 and CDR2 are MNHEY and SVGEGT. This CDR3 is built from 16 residues. The ends lost 6 bases at V and 4 bases at J; junction bases unmatched: 4. The CDR3 nucleotides read TGTGCCAGCAGAACCGGGACTAGCGGGAGGGCAGATACGCAGTATTTT. Protein: CASRTGTSGRADTQYF.

In this sample, this clonotype turned up a few times. The chain combines TRBV28 with TRBJ2-1; the D gene is possibly TRBD2 (5 bases). Germline V gene sequence: CDR1 MDHEN, CDR2 SYDVKM. The CDR3 has 13 amino acids. The V and J ends lost 0 bases and 7 bases respectively, with 7 bases between them. The CDR3 reads CASSLWGGNEQFF. DNA for the CDR3: TGTGCCAGCAGTTTATGGGGCGGGAATGAGCAGTTCTTC. Based on the CDR3 plus reference TRBV28 and TRBJ2-1, the full variable domain is DVKVTQSSRYLVKRTGEKVFLECVQDMDHENMFWYRQDPGLGLRLIYFSYDVKMKEKGDIPEGYSVSREKKERFSLILESASTNQTSMYLCASSLWGGNEQFFGPGTRLTVL.

V is TRBV5-1 and J is TRBJ2-1, with D possibly called TRBD1 or TRBD2 (6 bases each). The V gene lost 7 bases and the J gene lost 8 bases, with 16 bases spanning the gap. The CDR3 is 13 residues long. Germline V gene lookup returns CDR1 SGHRS and CDR2 YFSETQ. CDR3: CASSEGGLDEQFF. The CDR3 nucleotides read TGCGCCAGCTCTGAGGGGGGTCTCGATGAGCAGTTCTTC.

The chain joins TRBV7-3 to TRBJ1-1; D unresolved. Looked up from germline, CDR1 is SGHTA and CDR2 is FQGTGA. The CDR3 runs 16 residues. V lost 5 bases and J lost 4, with 20 bases in between. DNA for the CDR3: TGTGCCAGCAGCCCCTTTAGCTTCGGGGTGGGCACTGAAGCTTTCTTT. This gives the protein CASSPFSFGVGTEAFF. The full variable domain, in which reference TRBV7-3 and TRBJ1-1 provide the parts outside the CDR3, is GAGVSQTPSNKVTEKGKYVELRCDPISGHTALYWYRQSLGQGPEFLIYFQGTGAADDSGLPNDRFFAVRPEGSVSTLKIQRTERGDSAVYLCASSPFSFGVGTEAFFGQGTRLTVV.

This chain uses TRBV7-8 with TRBJ2-3; no firm D call. Germline CDR1 SGHVS, CDR2 FQNEAQ. This CDR3 comprises 14 residues. The V and J ends lost 5 bases and 2 bases respectively, with 11 bases between them. CDR3 bases: TGTGCCAGCAGCAATGGCGGAACCACAGATACGCAGTATTTT. Its translation is CASSNGGTTDTQYF.

The J gene is TRBJ2-3, the V gene TRBV12-3 or TRBV12-4; 10 bases are shared with TRBD1. This CDR3 contains 15 residues. The J segment lost 5 bases and the V segment lost 3 bases, leaving 5 bases of the junction unmatched. The CDR3 loop is CASSFFRDRGDTQYF. CDR3 in DNA: TGTGCCAGCAGTTTCTTTAGGGACAGGGGAGATACGCAGTATTTT.

This clonotype occurred a few times. The chain employs TRBV7-9 and TRBJ1-1; 9 bases fit TRBD1. The junction had 4 bases not matched to a gene; V was cut back by 4 bases and J by 4 bases. Germline-derived CDR1 and CDR2 are SEHNR and FQNEAQ (reference sequence). The CDR3 spans 14 residues. CDR3 protein: CASSSLTGGTEAFF. The CDR3, as DNA: TGTGCCAGCAGCTCACTGACAGGGGGCACTGAAGCTTTCTTT.

This clonotype was recorded once. The rearrangement joins TRBV2 to TRBJ2-6; D unclear. Germline V lookup: CDR1 SNHLY, CDR2 FYNNEI. Deletions cut 4 bases from V and 0 bases from J, with 10 bases between. This CDR3 has 16 amino acids. The CDR3 nucleotides are TGTGCCAGCAGTGCGGAGACCAGCTCTGGGGCCAACGTCCTGACTTTC. It translates to CASSAETSSGANVLTF.

This rearrangement joins TRBV10-3 to TRBJ1-5; D is uncertain. V was trimmed by 0 bases and J by 6 bases, leaving 3 bases between them. Germline CDR1 is ENHRY and CDR2 is SYGVKD. The CDR3 runs 12 residues. In DNA, the CDR3 is TGTGCCATCAGTGAGTCACTTCAGCCCCAGCATTTT. It translates to CAISESLQPQHF.

This clonotype was detected only a few times. The rearrangement uses TRBV12-3 or TRBV12-4 and TRBJ2-3; D is possibly TRBD2 (6 bases). CDR3 size: 13 residues. The V gene lost 6 bases and the J gene lost 4 bases, with 11 bases spanning the gap. The CDR3 loop reads CASSTGLSDTQYF. Here the CDR3 DNA reads TGTGCCAGCAGCACGGGACTCTCAGATACGCAGTATTTT.

The V gene is TRBV19, the J gene TRBJ1-6, with D perhaps TRBD1 (6 bases). CDR1 and CDR2 (germline): LNHDA, SQIVND (reference sequence). The CDR3 length is 14 residues. Trimming removed 9 bases at V and 7 bases at J, with 16 bases between. The CDR3 reads CASSAAGDNSPLHF. The CDR3 DNA reads TGTGCCAGCAGTGCGGCAGGGGACAATTCACCCCTCCACTTT.

The chain couples TRBV5-1 to TRBJ2-1, with TRBD2 matching 12 bases. Germline CDR1 is SGHRS and CDR2 is YFSETQ. The CDR3 is 17 residues long. The J segment lost 2 bases and the V segment lost 5 bases, leaving 8 bases of the junction unmatched. As DNA, the CDR3 is TGCGCCAGCAGAAGCACTAGCGGGGGGCAAACCTACAATGAGCAGTTCTTC. It translates to CASRSTSGGQTYNEQFF.

The chain has TRBV11-2 and TRBJ2-5; the D is unclear. Trimming removed 5 bases from V and 4 bases from J, with 8 bases in between. The CDR3 is made up of 12 amino acids. Germline CDR1 and CDR2: SGHAT and FQNNGV. This CDR3 is CASSPLSETQYF. The CDR3 DNA follows: TGTGCCAGCAGCCCTCTTTCAGAGACCCAGTACTTC.

This chain connects TRBV20-1 to TRBJ1-3; D is unclear. CDR3 length equals 14 residues. Trimming cost V 0 bases and J 2 bases, with 8 bases left between them. Per the germline V gene, CDR1 is DFQATT and CDR2 is SNEGSKA (reference sequence). The DNA of the CDR3 is TGCAGTGCTAGAGAAAGGCTTGCTGGAAACACCATATATTTT. It translates to CSARERLAGNTIYF.

The chain uses TRBV30 and TRBJ1-4; 9 bases map to TRBD1. Germline lookup yields CDR1 GTSNPN and CDR2 SVGIG (reference sequence). With 2 bases clipped from V and 6 bases from J, the junction kept 10 bases outside the gene matches. The CDR3 is 16 amino acids. The CDR3 nucleotides are TGTGCCTGGAGTTTCCCGACAGGGGGGAATGATGAAAAACTGTTTTTT. Translating gives CAWSFPTGGNDEKLFF.

The rearrangement uses TRBV2 and TRBJ2-3; TRBD2 is a possible D gene (5 bases). Germline CDR1 and CDR2: SNHLY and FYNNEI. CDR3 length equals 13 residues. V lost 8 bases to trimming and J lost 1 base, with 10 bases between them. For the CDR3, the DNA is TGTGCCAGCCGGGGTATGGGCACAGATACGCAGTATTTT. Translation: CASRGMGTDTQYF.

The V gene is TRBV10-3, the J gene TRBJ1-1, with D unclear. This CDR3 comprises 10 residues. V was pared by 10 bases and J by 12 bases, with 15 bases between. Germline assignment: CDR1 ENHRY and CDR2 SYGVKD. CDR3 sequence (DNA): TGTGCCACCAGCTCCGCGGGCCCTTTCTTT. It is translated as CATSSAGPFF.

The count of this clonotype is one. The chain employs TRBV10-3 and TRBJ2-2; maybe TRBD1 (5 bases). V was shortened by 3 bases and J by 2 bases, with 7 bases between the two germline ends. The CDR3 spans 14 residues. Germline-derived CDR1 and CDR2 are ENHRY and SYGVKD. CDR3 sequence (DNA): TGTGCCATCAGTGAAGACAGTAACACCGGGGAGCTGTTTTTT. Encoded protein: CAISEDSNTGELFF.

The genes are TRBV5-1 and TRBJ1-2; TRBD1 aligns across 8 bases. Looked up from germline, CDR1 is SGHRS and CDR2 is YFSETQ. The J segment lost 8 bases and the V segment lost 4 bases, leaving 7 bases of the junction unmatched. The CDR3 contains 13 residues. The DNA of the CDR3 is TGCGCCAGCAGCCCGGACAGGGCGAAGGGCTACACCTTC. Translation: CASSPDRAKGYTF.

This clonotype was observed once. The rearrangement joins TRBV30 to TRBJ2-3; no clear D. The germline CDR1 and CDR2 sequences are GTSNPN and SVGIG (reference sequence). Between the trimmed V and J ends, which lost 4 bases and 2 bases, there was a span of 10 bases. CDR3 length: 13 amino acids. The CDR3 bases are TGTGCCTGGACAAGAGATGTCACAGATACGCAGTATTTT. Amino acids: CAWTRDVTDTQYF.

This sequence joins TRBV6-2 or TRBV6-3 and TRBJ2-2; 13 nucleotides agree with TRBD2. The CDR3 contains 20 residues. Germline V gene data show CDR1 as MNHEY and CDR2 as SVGEGT. Trimming took 4 bases from V and 4 from J; bases not matched to a gene: 15. The DNA of the CDR3 is TGTGCCAGCAGTTCCGGGACGGCAGACTGGACTAGCGGGAGCACCGGGGAGCTGTTTTTT. As protein: CASSSGTADWTSGSTGELFF.

V and J are TRBV4-1 and TRBJ1-6; D might be TRBD1 (5 bases). The ends were cut back, 5 bases at V and 6 bases at J, with 17 bases in the middle. Germline V lookup: CDR1 MGHRA, CDR2 YSYEKL. CDR3 length: 16 residues. CDR3: CASSSEGANLNSPLHF. In nucleotides, the CDR3 is TGCGCCAGCAGCTCCGAAGGGGCTAACCTTAATTCACCCCTCCACTTT.

The J gene is TRBJ2-1, the V gene TRBV18, with 10 bases fitting TRBD2. CDR3 length: 17 amino acids. CDR1 is KGHSH and CDR2 is LQKENI in the germline V gene. Trimming took 4 bases from V and 4 from J; bases not matched to a gene: 10. CDR3 residues: CASSLGQGTSAYNEQFF. The CDR3 coding sequence is TGTGCCAGCTCACTAGGCCAGGGGACTAGCGCATACAATGAGCAGTTCTTC. Based on the CDR3 plus reference TRBV18 and TRBJ2-1, the full variable domain is NAGVMQNPRHLVRRRGQEARLRCSPMKGHSHVYWYRQLPEEGLKFMVYLQKENIIDESGMPKERFSAEFPKEGPSILRIQQVVRGDSAAYFCASSLGQGTSAYNEQFFGPGTRLTVL.

This clonotype was seen more than once but under ten times. This chain links TRBV6-6 with TRBJ1-5, with D uncertain. V was cut by 2 bases and J by 2 bases, with 10 bases left in between. The CDR3 has 15 residues. CDR1 MNHNY and CDR2 SVGAGI come from the germline V gene (reference sequence). The CDR3 nucleotides read TGTGCCAGCAGTTACGGGCAGGTTCGCAATCAGCCCCAGCATTTT. Translating gives CASSYGQVRNQPQHF.

The chain links TRBV28 to TRBJ2-7; 11 nucleotides align to TRBD1. The CDR3 loop spans 15 amino acids. Germline V lookup: CDR1 MDHEN, CDR2 SYDVKM. The V and J ends lost 5 bases and 5 bases, in that order; junction bases with no gene match: 8. The CDR3 sequence: CASSTPGQGANEQYF. In DNA form, the CDR3 reads TGTGCCAGCAGTACCCCCGGACAGGGGGCCAACGAGCAGTACTTC.